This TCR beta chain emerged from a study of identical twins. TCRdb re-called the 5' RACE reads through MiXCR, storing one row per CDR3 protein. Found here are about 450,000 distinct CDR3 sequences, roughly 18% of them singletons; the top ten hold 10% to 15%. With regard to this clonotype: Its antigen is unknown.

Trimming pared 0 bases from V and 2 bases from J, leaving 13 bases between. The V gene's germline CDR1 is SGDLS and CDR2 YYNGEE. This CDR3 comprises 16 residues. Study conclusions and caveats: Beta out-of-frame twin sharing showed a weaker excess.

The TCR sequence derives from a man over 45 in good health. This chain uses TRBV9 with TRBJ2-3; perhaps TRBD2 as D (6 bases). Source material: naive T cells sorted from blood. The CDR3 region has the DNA TGTGCCAGCAGCGTAGGAACTAGCCCCAACACAGATACGCAGTATTTT. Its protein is CASSVGTSPNTDTQYF.